The TCR beta chain described here comes from a study of cytomegalovirus exposure and HLA in healthy donors. With 6 bases removed from V and 0 bases from J, the gap between germline ends came to 8 bases. Germline V gene sequence: CDR1 LNHDA, CDR2 SQIVND (reference sequence). The CDR3 contains 14 residues. This clone was seen once. What it recognizes is unknown. PCR used 60 Vbeta primers and 13 Jbeta primers. Only in-frame clones appear in the TCRdb table, and some are missing; sequencing was by immunoSEQ multiplex PCR. The data show 150,000 to 200,000 clones, 76% seen once. Notes on the study in general: Analysis was carried out at a later point, and it linked a missense DCLRE1C variant to TCR beta V- and J-gene trimming. Reported findings show TCR beta sequences accurately forecast HLA-A and HLA-B alleles in most subjects.

At the time of sampling, donors were nominally healthy, though unrecorded immune exposures were likely. The sequence came from a man in his sixties in good health and CMV-seronegative. The chain links TRBV19 to TRBJ1-4, with a tentative D call TRBD1 (5 bases). The sample consisted of PBMCs. CDR3 DNA sequence: TGTGCCAGTAGAACCAGGGCAACTAATGAAAAACTGTTTTTT. It encodes CASRTRATNEKLFF.